This T cell receptor beta chain was profiled in a study of T cell changes during pregnancy in multiple sclerosis. V lost 0 bases and J 4 bases, leaving 10 bases between the germline ends. This CDR3 comprises 14 residues. Germline V gene sequence: CDR1 SEHNR, CDR2 FQNEAQ (reference sequence). The data were produced by immunoSEQ multiplex PCR, yet TCRdb's version contains in-frame clones alone and is incomplete. The sample consists of roughly 28,000 clones, about 89% of them appearing once. The specimen was CD4+ T cells from peripheral blood mononuclear cells, collected in the first trimester of pregnancy. The origin of this receptor is a female donor in good health, enrolled as a control in a pregnancy study. This chain uses TRBV7-9 with TRBJ2-7, with D hard to call. The DNA for the CDR3 is TGTGCCAGCAGCTTAGCTGGCTCGGAGTACGAGCAGTACTTC. Translated: CASSLAGSEYEQYF.